The 17 T cell receptor beta chains below were found in one sample sequenced in a study of human T cells and chemical hapten exposure. MiXCR, run by TCRdb on the RACE reads, gives a single entry per CDR3 protein. Seen here are 300,000 to 400,000 distinct CDR3 sequences, 5.1% observed once, and the top ten hold roughly 2.6%. As for time point: pre-sensitization, week 0. The treatment denotes: therapeutic diphenylcyclopropenone sensitization with weekly scalp DPC. This specimen consisted of whole blood, obtained in connection with sensitization to the hapten diphenylcyclopropenone (DPC). Receptors originate from a woman between 45 and 60 years old with alopecia areata. Some clones in this sample may be carry-over from other donors' samples.

This clonotype was counted ten times or more. The V call is TRBV20-1, the J call TRBJ2-6, with D uncertain. With 0 bases removed from V and 0 bases from J, the gap between germline ends came to 6 bases. CDR3 length equals 15 residues. Per the germline V gene, CDR1 is DFQATT and CDR2 is SNEGSKA (reference sequence). DNA for the CDR3: TGCAGTGCTAGAGATACGAGCTCTGGGGCCAACGTCCTGACTTTC. Amino acid sequence: CSARDTSSGANVLTF.

This clonotype was found many times. This rearrangement joins TRBV12-3 or TRBV12-4 to TRBJ1-1, with D maybe TRBD1 (5 bases). The CDR3 extends over 13 amino acids. The V end lost 1 base, the J end lost 8 bases, and 11 bases lay between the germline ends. The CDR3 DNA reads as TGTGCCAGCAGTTTAGTGACAGCCTCAGAAGCTTTCTTT. This translates into CASSLVTASEAFF.

This clonotype was observed many times. The rearrangement links TRBV7-9 to TRBJ1-5; D gene uncertain. This CDR3 comprises 14 residues. With 3 bases removed from V and 0 bases from J, the gap between germline ends came to 6 bases. Germline CDR1 and CDR2: SEHNR and FQNEAQ (reference sequence). This CDR3 is CASSFKGSNQPQHF. The CDR3 nucleotides are TGTGCCAGCAGCTTTAAAGGTAGCAATCAGCCCCAGCATTTT.

This clonotype appeared many times. The rearrangement joins TRBV7-9 to TRBJ1-1; no clear D. V was trimmed by 3 bases and J by 8 bases, leaving 7 bases between them. The CDR3 is made up of 11 amino acids. CDR1 SEHNR and CDR2 FQNEAQ come from the germline V gene (reference sequence). CDR3 loop: CASSFGSEAFF. CDR3 nucleotide sequence: TGTGCCAGCAGCTTTGGCAGCGAAGCTTTCTTT.

The genes are TRBV3-1 and TRBJ1-1; weak D call: TRBD1 (5 bases). CDR3 length: 12 residues. Trimming took off 7 bases at V and 5 bases at J, with 11 bases between the two ends. From germline, CDR1 is LGHDT and CDR2 YNNKEL (reference sequence). In DNA form, the CDR3 reads TGTGCCAGCAAGGAGGGGAGTACTGAAGCTTTCTTT. Protein: CASKEGSTEAFF. Full variable domain (outside the CDR3, taken from reference TRBV3-1 and TRBJ1-1): DTAVSQTPKYLVTQMGNDKSIKCEQNLGHDTMYWYKQDSKKFLKIMFSYNNKELIINETVPNRFSPKSPDKAHLNLHINSLELGDSAVYFCASKEGSTEAFFGQGTRLTVV.

This clonotype has a count of ten or more. The chain joins TRBV11-2 to TRBJ1-4; no definite D call. This CDR3 spans 15 amino acids. The germline V and J ends were trimmed by 5 bases and 3 bases, with 13 bases remaining between them. Germline CDR1 SGHAT, CDR2 FQNNGV. CDR3 loop: CASSGRGQPNEKLFF. The CDR3 DNA is TGTGCCAGCAGCGGAAGAGGGCAGCCTAATGAAAAACTGTTTTTT.

This clonotype was observed a handful of times. The CDR3 DNA reads as TGTGCCAGCAGCTTCAACAGGGATGGCTACACCTTC. Translation: CASSFNRDGYTF. V usage is TRBV7-9 and J usage is TRBJ1-2; possibly TRBD1 for D (6 bases). Trimming pared 3 bases from V and 6 bases from J, leaving 8 bases between. The CDR3 consists of 12 residues. The V gene's germline CDR1 is SEHNR and CDR2 FQNEAQ (reference sequence). The full variable domain, rest sourced from reference TRBV7-9 and TRBJ1-2, is DTGVSQNPRHKITKRGQNVTFRCDPISEHNRLYWYRQTLGQGPEFLTYFQNEAQLEKSRLLSDRFSAERPKGSFSTLEIQRTEQGDSAMYLCASSFNRDGYTFGSGTRLTVV.

Many counts were recorded for this clonotype. DNA of the CDR3: TGTGCCATCAGTAGCGGCCCCAGCACAGATACGCAGTATTTT. Its protein product is CAISSGPSTDTQYF. The chain employs TRBV10-3 and TRBJ2-3; maybe TRBD2 (5 bases). The CDR3 spans 14 residues. V shed 5 bases and J shed 0 bases, with 9 bases lying between them. The germline gives CDR1 ENHRY, CDR2 SYGVKD.

A few counts support this clonotype. This chain links TRBV5-1 with TRBJ1-1, with D possibly matching TRBD1 (5 bases). The CDR3 contains 14 residues. V lost 6 bases and J 0 bases, leaving 12 bases between the germline ends. Germline-derived CDR1 and CDR2 are SGHRS and YFSETQ. The CDR3 sequence: CASNFDSMNTEAFF. DNA for the CDR3: TGCGCCAGCAACTTCGACAGCATGAACACTGAAGCTTTCTTT.

On this clonotype: A much more abundant neighbour one base away suggests this may be a read error. The chain joins TRBV28 to TRBJ2-3, with D unclear. The CDR3 has 15 residues. V was cut by 3 bases and J by 3 bases, with 13 bases left in between. Per the germline V gene, CDR1 is MDHEN and CDR2 is SYDVKM. The chain's CDR3 is CASSFVMSLTDTQYF. The CDR3 nucleotides are TGTGCCAGCAGTTTTGTGATGTCTTTAACAGATACGCAGTATTTT.

In this sample, this clonotype turned up a few times. The rearrangement uses TRBV7-3 and TRBJ1-5; D is unresolved. CDR3 size: 13 residues. With 8 bases removed from V and 0 bases from J, the gap between germline ends came to 8 bases. CDR1 and CDR2 (germline): SGHTA, FQGTGA. Here the CDR3 DNA reads TGTGCCAGCGCGCTCGGTAGCAATCAGCCCCAGCATTTT. Its protein product is CASALGSNQPQHF.

This clonotype was counted many times. The V and J genes are TRBV7-2 and TRBJ2-7, with D unresolved. Germline V lookup: CDR1 SGHTA, CDR2 FQGNSA. This CDR3 contains 14 residues. Trimming took off 1 base at V and 6 bases at J, with 13 bases between the two ends. The chain's CDR3 is CASSLEGYGSEQYF. As DNA, the CDR3 is TGTGCCAGCAGCTTAGAAGGGTACGGTAGCGAGCAGTACTTC.

This clonotype was seen ten or more times. V is TRBV7-9 and J is TRBJ2-1, with 9 positions matching TRBD2. Germline-derived CDR1 and CDR2 are SEHNR and FQNEAQ (reference sequence). With 5 bases clipped from V and 4 bases from J, the junction kept 9 bases outside the gene matches. The CDR3 has 16 amino acids. In nucleotides, the CDR3 is TGTGCCAGCAGCGGAATCAGCGGGGGGCTTTACAATGAGCAGTTCTTC. As protein: CASSGISGGLYNEQFF.

V is TRBV12-3 or TRBV12-4 and J is TRBJ2-3, with D possibly being TRBD1 (6 bases). The CDR3 sequence is 15 residues long. With 6 bases removed from V and 0 bases from J, the gap between germline ends came to 13 bases. CDR3 sequence: CASRDRVSSTDTQYF. In nucleotides, the CDR3 is TGTGCCAGCAGGGACAGAGTCTCTAGCACAGATACGCAGTATTTT.

There are many counts of this clonotype. The V call is TRBV27, the J call TRBJ1-5; perhaps TRBD1 as D (6 bases). The germline CDR1 and CDR2 sequences are MNHEY and SMNVEV (reference sequence). CDR3 length: 14 residues. Trimming pared 6 bases from V and 3 bases from J, leaving 12 bases between. The CDR3 DNA reads as TGTGCCAGCAGCTTGAGGGGGGACAATCAGCCCCAGCATTTT. Its protein is CASSLRGDNQPQHF.

The chain joins TRBV10-2 to TRBJ2-1, with 10 bases lining up with TRBD2. The CDR3 spans 14 residues. CDR1 and CDR2 from the germline V gene are WSHSY and SAAADI. The V gene end was trimmed by 7 bases and the J gene end by 7 bases; junction bases not matched to a gene: 7. The CDR3 sequence: CASTAGLARNEQFF. DNA of the CDR3: TGCGCCAGCACCGCGGGACTAGCGAGAAATGAGCAGTTCTTC.

The sample holds a few counts of this clonotype. The chain is built from TRBV6-5 and TRBJ1-1; D call uncertain. Trimming shortened V by 2 bases and J by 0 bases, and 4 bases separated the two germline ends. The CDR3 runs to 13 residues. The germline V gene has CDR1 MNHEY and CDR2 SVGAGI. The CDR3, as DNA: TGTGCCAGCAGTTACAAGCTGAACACTGAAGCTTTCTTT. Its translation is CASSYKLNTEAFF.